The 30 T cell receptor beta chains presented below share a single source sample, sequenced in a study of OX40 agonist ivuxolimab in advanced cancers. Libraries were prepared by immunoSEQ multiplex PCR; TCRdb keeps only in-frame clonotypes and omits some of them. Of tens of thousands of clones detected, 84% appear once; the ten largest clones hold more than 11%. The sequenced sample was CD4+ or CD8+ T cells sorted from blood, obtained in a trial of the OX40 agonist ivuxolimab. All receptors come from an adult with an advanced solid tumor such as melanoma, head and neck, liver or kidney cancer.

The CDR3 bases are TGTGCCAGCAGCTTGGTGGGGGGGATGGAGACCCAGTACTTC. Its protein is CASSLVGGMETQYF. This sequence joins TRBV5-5 and TRBJ2-5, with 7 bases identical to TRBD2. This CDR3 region has 14 residues. Trimming removed 0 bases from V and 5 bases from J; junction bases left unmatched: 4. Germline V gene data show CDR1 as SGHKS and CDR2 as YYEKEE (reference sequence).

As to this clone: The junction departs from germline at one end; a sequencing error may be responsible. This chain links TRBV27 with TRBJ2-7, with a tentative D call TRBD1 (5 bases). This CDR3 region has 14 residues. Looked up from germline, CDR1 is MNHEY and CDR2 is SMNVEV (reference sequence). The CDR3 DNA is TGTGCCAGCAGTTTCACAGGTCGCTCCTACGAGCAGTGCTTC. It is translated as CASSFTGRSYEQCF.

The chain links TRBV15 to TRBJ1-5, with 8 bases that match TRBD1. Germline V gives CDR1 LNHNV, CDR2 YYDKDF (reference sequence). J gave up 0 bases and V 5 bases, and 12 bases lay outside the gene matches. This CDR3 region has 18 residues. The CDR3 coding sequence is TGTGCCACCAGCGGACAGGGAGAGCGGGTCTATAGCAATCAGCCCCAGCATTTT. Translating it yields CATSGQGERVYSNQPQHF.

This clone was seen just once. Written as DNA, the CDR3 is TGTGCCAGCAGCTTAGGGGTCGGGGAGAGGGTCTATGGCTACACCTTC. It translates to CASSLGVGERVYGYTF. The V call is TRBV11-3, the J call TRBJ1-2; D unresolved. Trimming shortened V by 1 base and J by 4 bases, and 16 bases separated the two germline ends. Germline CDR1 and CDR2: SGHNT and YENEEA. CDR3 length: 16 amino acids.

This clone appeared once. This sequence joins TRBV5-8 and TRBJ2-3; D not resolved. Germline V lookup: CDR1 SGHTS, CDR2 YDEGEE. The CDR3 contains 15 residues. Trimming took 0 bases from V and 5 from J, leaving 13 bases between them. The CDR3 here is CASSLAQFLGDTQYF. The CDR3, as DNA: TGTGCCAGCAGCTTGGCACAATTCCTAGGAGATACGCAGTATTTT. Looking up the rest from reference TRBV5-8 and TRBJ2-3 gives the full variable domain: EAGVTQSPTHLIKTRGQQATLRCSPISGHTSVYWYQQALGLGLQFLLWYDEGEERNRGNFPPRFSGRQFPNYSSELNVNALELEDSALYLCASSLAQFLGDTQYFGPGTRLTVL.

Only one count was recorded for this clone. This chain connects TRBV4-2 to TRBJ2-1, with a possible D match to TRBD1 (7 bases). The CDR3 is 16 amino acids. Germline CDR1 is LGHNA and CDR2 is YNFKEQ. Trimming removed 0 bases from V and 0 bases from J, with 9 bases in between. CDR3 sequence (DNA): TGTGCCAGCAGCCAAGATCAGGGGGGCTCCTACAATGAGCAGTTCTTC. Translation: CASSQDQGGSYNEQFF.

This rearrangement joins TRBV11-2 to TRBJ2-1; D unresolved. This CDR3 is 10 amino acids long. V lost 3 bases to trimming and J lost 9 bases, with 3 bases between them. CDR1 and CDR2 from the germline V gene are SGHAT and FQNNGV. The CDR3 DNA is TGTGCCAGCAGCTTTGGTGAGCAGTTCTTC. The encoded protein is CASSFGEQFF.

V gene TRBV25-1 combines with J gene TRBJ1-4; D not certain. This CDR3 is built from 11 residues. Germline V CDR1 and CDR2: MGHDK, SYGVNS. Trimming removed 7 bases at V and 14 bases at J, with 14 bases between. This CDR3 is CASTITGRLFF. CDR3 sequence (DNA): TGTGCCAGCACCATCACCGGACGCCTGTTTTTT.

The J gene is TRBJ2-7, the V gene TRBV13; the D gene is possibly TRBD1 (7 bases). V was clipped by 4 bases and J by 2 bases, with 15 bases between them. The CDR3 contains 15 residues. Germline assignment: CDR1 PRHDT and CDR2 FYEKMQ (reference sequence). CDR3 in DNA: TGTGCCAGCAGCTCGACAGGGAGGTCGGCCTACGAGCAGTACTTC. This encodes CASSSTGRSAYEQYF.

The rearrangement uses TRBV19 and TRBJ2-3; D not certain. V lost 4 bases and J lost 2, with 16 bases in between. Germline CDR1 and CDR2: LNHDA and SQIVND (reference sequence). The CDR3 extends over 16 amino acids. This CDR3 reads CASSTYIETITDTQYF. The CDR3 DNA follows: TGTGCCAGTAGTACATACATAGAAACTATCACAGATACGCAGTATTTT.

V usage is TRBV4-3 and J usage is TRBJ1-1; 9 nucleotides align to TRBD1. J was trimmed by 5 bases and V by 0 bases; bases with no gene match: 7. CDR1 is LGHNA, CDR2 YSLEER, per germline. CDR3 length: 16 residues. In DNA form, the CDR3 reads TGCGCCAGCAGCCAAGAAGGAACAGGGGGCTGGACTGAAGCTTTCTTT. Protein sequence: CASSQEGTGGWTEAFF.

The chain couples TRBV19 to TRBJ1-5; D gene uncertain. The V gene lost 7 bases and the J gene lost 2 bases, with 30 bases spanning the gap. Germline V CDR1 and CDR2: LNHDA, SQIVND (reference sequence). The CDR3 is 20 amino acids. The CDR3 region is CASTPREGREVRWGNQPQHF. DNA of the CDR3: TGTGCCAGTACCCCAAGGGAAGGGAGAGAAGTGCGGTGGGGCAATCAGCCCCAGCATTTT. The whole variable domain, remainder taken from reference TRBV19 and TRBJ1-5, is DGGITQSPKYLFRKEGQNVTLSCEQNLNHDAMYWYRQDPGQGLRLIYYSQIVNDFQKGDIAEGYSVSREKKESFPLTVTSAQKNPTAFYLCASTPREGREVRWGNQPQHFGDGTRLSIL.

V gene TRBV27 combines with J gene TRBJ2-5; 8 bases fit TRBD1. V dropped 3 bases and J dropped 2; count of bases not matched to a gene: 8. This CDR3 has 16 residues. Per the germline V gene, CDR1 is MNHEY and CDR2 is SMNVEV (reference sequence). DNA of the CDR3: TGTGCCAGCAGTTTCACAGGGGGAGGTTGGCAAGAGACCCAGTACTTC. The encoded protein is CASSFTGGGWQETQYF.

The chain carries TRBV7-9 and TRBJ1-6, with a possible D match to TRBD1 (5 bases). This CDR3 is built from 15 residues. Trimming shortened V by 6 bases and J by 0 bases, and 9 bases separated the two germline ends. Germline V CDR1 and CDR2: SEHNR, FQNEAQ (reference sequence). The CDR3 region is CASSLDSSYNSPLHF. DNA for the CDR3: TGTGCCAGCAGTCTCGACAGCTCCTATAATTCACCCCTCCACTTT.

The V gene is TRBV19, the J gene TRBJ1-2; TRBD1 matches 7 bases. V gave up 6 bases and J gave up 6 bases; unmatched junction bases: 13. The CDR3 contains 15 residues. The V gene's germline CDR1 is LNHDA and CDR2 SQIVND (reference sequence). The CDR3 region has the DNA TGTGCCAGTAGGCCCCAGGGAGGGGGCTTTCATGGCTACACCTTC. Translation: CASRPQGGGFHGYTF.

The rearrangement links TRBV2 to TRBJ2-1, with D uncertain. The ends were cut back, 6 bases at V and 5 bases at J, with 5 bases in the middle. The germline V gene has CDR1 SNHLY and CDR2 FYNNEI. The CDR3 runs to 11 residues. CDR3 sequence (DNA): TGTGCCAGCAGGGCGGACAATGAGCAGTTCTTC. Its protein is CASRADNEQFF.

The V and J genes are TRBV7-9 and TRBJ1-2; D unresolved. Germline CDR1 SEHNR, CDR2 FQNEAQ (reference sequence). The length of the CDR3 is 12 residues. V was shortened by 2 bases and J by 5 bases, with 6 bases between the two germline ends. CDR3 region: CASSLLEYGYTF. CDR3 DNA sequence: TGTGCCAGCAGCTTACTTGAATATGGCTACACCTTC.

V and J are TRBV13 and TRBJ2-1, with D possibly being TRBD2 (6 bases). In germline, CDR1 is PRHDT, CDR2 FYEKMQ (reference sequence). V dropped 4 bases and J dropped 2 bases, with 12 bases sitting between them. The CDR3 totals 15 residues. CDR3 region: CASSSTRSAYNEQFF. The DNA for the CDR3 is TGTGCCAGCAGCTCGACTAGATCTGCCTACAATGAGCAGTTCTTC.

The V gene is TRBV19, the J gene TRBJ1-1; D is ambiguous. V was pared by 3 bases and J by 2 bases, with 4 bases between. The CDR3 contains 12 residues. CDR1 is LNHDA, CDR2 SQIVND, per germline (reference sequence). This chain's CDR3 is CASSIGNTEAFF. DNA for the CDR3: TGTGCCAGTAGTATCGGCAACACTGAAGCTTTCTTT.

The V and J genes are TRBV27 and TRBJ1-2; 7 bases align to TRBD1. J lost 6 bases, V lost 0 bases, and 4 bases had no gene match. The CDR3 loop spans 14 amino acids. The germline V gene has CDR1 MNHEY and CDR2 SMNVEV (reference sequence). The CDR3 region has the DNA TGTGCCAGCAGTTTATCTCCAGGGGGTAATGGCTACACCTTC. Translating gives CASSLSPGGNGYTF.

DNA for the CDR3: TGTGCCATCAGTGAGTCGGGACAGGGGGGGGCCACTGAAGCTTTCTTT. Its translation is CAISESGQGGATEAFF. The chain employs TRBV10-3 and TRBJ1-1, with 11 positions matching TRBD1. There are 16 residues in the CDR3. The V gene end was trimmed by 0 bases and the J gene end by 4 bases; junction bases not matched to a gene: 4. Germline CDR1 ENHRY, CDR2 SYGVKD.

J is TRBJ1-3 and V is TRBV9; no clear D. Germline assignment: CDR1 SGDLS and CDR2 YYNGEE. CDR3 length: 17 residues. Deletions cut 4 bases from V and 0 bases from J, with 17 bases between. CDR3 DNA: TGTGCCAGCAGCTCTACAAGGGTTGCGAGCTCTGGAAACACCATATATTTT. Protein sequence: CASSSTRVASSGNTIYF.

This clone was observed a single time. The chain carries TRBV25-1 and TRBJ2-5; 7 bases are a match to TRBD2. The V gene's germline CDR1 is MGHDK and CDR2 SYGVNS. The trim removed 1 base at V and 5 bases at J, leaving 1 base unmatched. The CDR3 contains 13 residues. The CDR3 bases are TGTGCCAGCAGTGAATTGGGGGGGGAGACCCAGTACTTC. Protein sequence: CASSELGGETQYF.

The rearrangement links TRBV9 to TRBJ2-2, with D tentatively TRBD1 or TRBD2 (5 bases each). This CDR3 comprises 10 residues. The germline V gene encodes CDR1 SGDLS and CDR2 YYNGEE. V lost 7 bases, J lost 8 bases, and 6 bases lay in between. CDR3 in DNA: TGTGCCAGCGGGGGTGGGGAGCTGTTTTTT. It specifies CASGGGELFF.

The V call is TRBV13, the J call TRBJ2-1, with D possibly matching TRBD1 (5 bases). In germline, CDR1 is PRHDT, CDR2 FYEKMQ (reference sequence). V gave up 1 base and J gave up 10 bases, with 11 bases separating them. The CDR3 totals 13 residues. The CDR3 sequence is CASSLEGAVEQFF. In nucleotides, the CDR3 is TGTGCCAGCAGCTTAGAAGGGGCAGTGGAGCAGTTCTTC.

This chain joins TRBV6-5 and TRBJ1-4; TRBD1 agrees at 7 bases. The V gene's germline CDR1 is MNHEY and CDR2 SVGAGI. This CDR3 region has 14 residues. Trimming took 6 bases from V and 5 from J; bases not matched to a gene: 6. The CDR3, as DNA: TGTGCCAGCAGACTGACAGGGAAGAATGAAAAACTGTTTTTT. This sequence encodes CASRLTGKNEKLFF.

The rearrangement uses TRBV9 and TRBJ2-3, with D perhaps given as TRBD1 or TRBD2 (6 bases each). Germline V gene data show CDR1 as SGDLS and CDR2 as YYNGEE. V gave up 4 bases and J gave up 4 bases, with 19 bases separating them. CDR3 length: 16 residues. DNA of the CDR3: TGTGCCAGCAGCCTCGAGGGGGGTGAGGAATCAGATACGCAGTATTTT. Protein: CASSLEGGEESDTQYF.

The CDR3 sequence is CASIQIMNTEAFF. The CDR3 region has the DNA TGTGCCAGCATACAGATAATGAACACTGAAGCTTTCTTT. The chain recombines TRBV6-5 with TRBJ1-1; D not resolved. Germline-derived CDR1 and CDR2 are MNHEY and SVGAGI. With 7 bases removed from V and 0 bases from J, the gap between germline ends came to 9 bases. CDR3 length: 13 amino acids.

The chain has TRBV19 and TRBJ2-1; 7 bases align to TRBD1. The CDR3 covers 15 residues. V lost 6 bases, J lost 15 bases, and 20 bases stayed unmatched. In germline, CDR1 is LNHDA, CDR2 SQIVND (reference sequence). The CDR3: CASSIRQGSMVGLFF. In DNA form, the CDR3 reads TGTGCCAGTAGCATCAGACAGGGCTCAATGGTGGGGTTGTTCTTC.

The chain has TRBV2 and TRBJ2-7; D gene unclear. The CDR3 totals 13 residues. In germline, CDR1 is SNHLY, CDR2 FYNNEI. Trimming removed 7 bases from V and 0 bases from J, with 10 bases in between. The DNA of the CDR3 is TGTGCCAGCACTCCGGTGGGCTCCTACGAGCAGTACTTC. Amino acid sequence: CASTPVGSYEQYF.